Shown below are 27 T cell receptor beta chains from a single sample sequenced in a study of T-cell memory formation after mild COVID-19. MiXCR, applied by TCRdb to the 5' RACE reads, yields one record per CDR3 protein. The table lists roughly 250,000 distinct CDR3 sequences, about 15% of them singletons. The sample consisted of PBMCs or a T cell subset sorted from them (not recorded which). These receptors all come from a man younger than 35 who had mild COVID-19 (a few samples of this study predate the infection). Cell type and time point are not known.

With regard to this clonotype: At one end the junction does not follow the germline gene, possibly because of a read error. The chain has TRBV24-1 and TRBJ2-1; a weak D match, TRBD2 (6 bases). This CDR3 is 14 amino acids long. Germline V gene sequence: CDR1 KGHDR, CDR2 SFDVKD. CDR3 DNA: TGTGCCACCAGTGAGCGGGGAACCCCCAATCAGCAGTTCTTC. Its protein product is CATSERGTPNQQFF.

This clonotype was counted a few times. V gene TRBV3-1 combines with J gene TRBJ2-2, with D perhaps matching TRBD1 (5 bases). The germline gives CDR1 LGHDT, CDR2 YNNKEL (reference sequence). Trimming took 1 base from V and 3 from J, leaving 6 bases between them. The CDR3 loop spans 14 amino acids. CDR3 coding DNA: TGTGCCAGCAGCCAAGGCAGGGACACCGGGGAGCTGTTTTTT. Encoded protein: CASSQGRDTGELFF.

V usage is TRBV6-5 and J usage is TRBJ1-2, with D hard to call. The length of the CDR3 is 13 residues. Germline V gives CDR1 MNHEY, CDR2 SVGAGI. V gave up 0 bases and J gave up 4 bases, with 6 bases separating them. As DNA, the CDR3 is TGTGCCAGCAGTTACTCGAGACCCTATGGCTACACCTTC. It translates to CASSYSRPYGYTF.

This clonotype appeared a few times. The J gene is TRBJ2-7, the V gene TRBV6-6; 12 bases match TRBD2. Germline CDR1 MNHNY, CDR2 SVGAGI (reference sequence). This CDR3 comprises 15 residues. The ends lost 6 bases at V and 5 bases at J; junction bases unmatched: 8. The chain's CDR3 is CASRQTRLAGDEQYV. The CDR3 DNA follows: TGTGCCAGCAGGCAGACGAGACTAGCGGGGGACGAGCAGTACGTC.

This clonotype showed up just a few times. The V gene is TRBV6-6, the J gene TRBJ1-1; D call uncertain. This CDR3 is 13 amino acids long. Germline V lookup: CDR1 MNHNY, CDR2 SVGAGI (reference sequence). The V end was cut by 2 bases, the J end by 3 bases, with 7 bases between. CDR3 DNA: TGTGCCAGCAGTTACCCGTTGGACACTGAAGCTTTCTTT. Protein sequence: CASSYPLDTEAFF.

The chain uses TRBV2 and TRBJ1-5; D gene uncertain. The CDR3 extends over 15 amino acids. Trimming pared 2 bases from V and 9 bases from J, leaving 17 bases between. In germline, CDR1 is SNHLY, CDR2 FYNNEI. This chain's CDR3 is CASSESSLVRGPQHF. The CDR3, as DNA: TGTGCCAGCAGTGAATCCAGTCTCGTACGCGGGCCCCAGCATTTT. Full variable domain (outside the CDR3, taken from reference TRBV2 and TRBJ1-5): EPEVTQTPSHQVTQMGQEVILRCVPISNHLYFYWYRQILGQKVEFLVSFYNNEISEKSEIFDDQFSVERPDGSNFTLKIRSTKLEDSAMYFCASSESSLVRGPQHFGDGTRLSIL.

This clonotype occurred a few times. The V and J genes are TRBV9 and TRBJ1-6, with a tentative D call TRBD1 (6 bases). The germline CDR1 and CDR2 sequences are SGDLS and YYNGEE. The CDR3 loop spans 14 amino acids. V lost 5 bases and J lost 9, with 15 bases in between. DNA of the CDR3: TGTGCCAGCAGTAACAGGGTTTCGGGTTCACCCCTCCACTTT. Encoded protein: CASSNRVSGSPLHF.

This clonotype came up a few times. J is TRBJ1-6 and V is TRBV7-3; the D is unclear. With 1 base removed from V and 7 bases from J, the gap between germline ends came to 14 bases. From germline, CDR1 is SGHTA and CDR2 FQGTGA. The CDR3 runs to 16 residues. The CDR3 nucleotides are TGTGCCAGCAGCTTAAGGTTGCCGGGGTACAATTCACCCCTCCACTTT. Translated, it gives CASSLRLPGYNSPLHF.

The genes are TRBV5-1 and TRBJ1-5, with 9 positions matching TRBD1. The CDR3 runs 19 residues. Germline V CDR1 and CDR2: SGHRS, YFSETQ. After removal of 0 bases from V and 0 bases from J, the junction contained 10 bases not matched to a gene. The CDR3 spells CASSLVPGQGLYSNQPQHF. The CDR3 DNA sequence: TGCGCCAGCAGCTTGGTCCCGGGACAGGGCCTCTATAGCAATCAGCCCCAGCATTTT.

This chain connects TRBV6-5 to TRBJ1-4; 7 positions agree with TRBD1. V dropped 0 bases and J dropped 7; count of bases not matched to a gene: 5. This CDR3 region has 15 residues. From germline, CDR1 is MNHEY and CDR2 SVGAGI. CDR3 amino acids: CASSYSGAGGEKLFF. CDR3 coding DNA: TGTGCCAGCAGTTACTCGGGGGCAGGGGGTGAAAAACTGTTTTTT.

This rearrangement joins TRBV29-1 to TRBJ2-1, with 8 bases aligning to TRBD2. This CDR3 has 11 residues. V trimming: 7 bases; J trimming: 8 bases; junction bases outside the gene matches: 4. The V gene's germline CDR1 is SQVTM and CDR2 ANQGSEA. The CDR3 sequence: CSGTSSHEQFF. The CDR3 DNA follows: TGCAGCGGGACTAGCAGCCATGAGCAGTTCTTC.

CDR3: CASSPDLTGVYGYTF. The CDR3 DNA sequence: TGTGCCAGCAGTCCGGATCTGACAGGGGTCTATGGCTACACCTTC. The gene calls are TRBV28 and TRBJ1-2; 8 bases are a match to TRBD1. The germline V gene encodes CDR1 MDHEN and CDR2 SYDVKM. The CDR3 covers 15 residues. The V segment lost 5 bases and the J segment 4 bases; nucleotides outside the gene matches: 9.

The rearrangement joins TRBV4-1 to TRBJ1-3; a possible D gene is TRBD1 (5 bases). V lost 4 bases and J 1 base, leaving 14 bases between the germline ends. The germline V gene has CDR1 MGHRA and CDR2 YSYEKL. The CDR3 extends over 16 amino acids. CDR3 nucleotides: TGCGCCAGCAGCCCTTTCGGGGCAGGGTCTGGAAACACCATATATTTT. Residues: CASSPFGAGSGNTIYF.

The table lists this clonotype with a few counts. The chain joins TRBV2 to TRBJ2-5; TRBD2 matches 13 bases. V dropped 6 bases and J dropped 5; count of bases not matched to a gene: 9. There are 16 residues in the CDR3. Looked up from germline, CDR1 is SNHLY and CDR2 is FYNNEI. The CDR3 here is CASRPGLAGLRETQYF. For the CDR3, the DNA is TGTGCCAGCAGACCGGGACTAGCGGGGCTTCGGGAGACCCAGTACTTC.

The V gene is TRBV24-1, the J gene TRBJ2-1, with 7 bases fitting TRBD1. Germline CDR1 reads KGHDR; CDR2 reads SFDVKD. This CDR3 has 15 amino acids. Trimming removed 4 bases from V and 7 bases from J; junction bases left unmatched: 9. The CDR3 is CATSEPTGTGNEQFF. The CDR3 DNA sequence: TGTGCCACCAGTGAACCGACAGGGACGGGGAATGAGCAGTTCTTC.

The table lists this clonotype with a few counts. V is TRBV6-5 and J is TRBJ2-7; D remains unclear. The CDR3 spans 14 residues. Trimming removed 2 bases from V and 0 bases from J, with 8 bases in between. The germline V gene has CDR1 MNHEY and CDR2 SVGAGI. DNA for the CDR3: TGTGCCAGCAGTTACCGGCAGAGCTCCTACGAGCAGTACTTC. This sequence encodes CASSYRQSSYEQYF.

The rearrangement links TRBV7-6 to TRBJ1-5, with D tentatively TRBD1 (5 bases). The CDR3 has 14 amino acids. The germline V gene has CDR1 SGHVS and CDR2 FNYEAQ. V was pared by 1 base and J by 6 bases, with 10 bases between. This chain's CDR3 is CASSLDGGGQPQHF. For the CDR3, the DNA is TGTGCCAGCAGCTTAGATGGGGGAGGTCAGCCCCAGCATTTT. The full variable domain, its missing parts supplied by reference TRBV7-6 and TRBJ1-5, is GAGVSQSPRYKVTKRGQDVALRCDPISGHVSLYWYRQALGQGPEFLTYFNYEAQQDKSGLPNDRFSAERPEGSISTLTIQRTEQRDSAMYRCASSLDGGGQPQHFGDGTRLSIL.

Only a few counts were recorded for this clonotype. V usage is TRBV5-1 and J usage is TRBJ2-5; 8 bases align to TRBD2. With 4 bases clipped from V and 4 bases from J, the junction kept 12 bases outside the gene matches. This CDR3 is built from 16 residues. Germline assignment: CDR1 SGHRS and CDR2 YFSETQ. CDR3 protein: CASSLYSGGARETQYF. As DNA, the CDR3 is TGCGCCAGCAGCCTGTACTCGGGGGGGGCCCGAGAGACCCAGTACTTC.

This clonotype was counted a few times. The chain has TRBV23-1 and TRBJ1-5; the D gene is possibly TRBD1 (5 bases). TRBV23-1 is reported as an ORF; its role is uncertain. There are 16 residues in the CDR3. V lost 6 bases to trimming and J lost 0 bases, with 15 bases between them. DNA of the CDR3: TGCGCCAGCAGCCATCTCGGGGGAAATAGCAATCAGCCCCAGCATTTT. It yields the protein CASSHLGGNSNQPQHF.

V and J are TRBV20-1 and TRBJ2-4; TRBD2 matches 11 bases. CDR1 and CDR2 from the germline V gene are DFQATT and SNEGSKA (reference sequence). V shed 2 bases and J 5 bases; nucleotides not matched to a gene: 11. This CDR3 is built from 17 residues. In DNA form, the CDR3 reads TGCAGTGCTAGAAGGACTAGCGGGCAGAAAGGCGAAAACATTCAGTACTTC. This encodes CSARRTSGQKGENIQYF.

This clonotype was seen a handful of times. This rearrangement joins TRBV5-1 to TRBJ2-3, with TRBD2 identical over 8 bases. This CDR3 comprises 15 residues. V lost 2 bases and J lost 2; bases outside the gene matches: 4. Germline lookup yields CDR1 SGHRS and CDR2 YFSETQ. The CDR3 nucleotides read TGCGCCAGCAGCTTCATAGCGGGGCTCACAGATACGCAGTATTTT. Translating gives CASSFIAGLTDTQYF. The full variable domain, its missing parts supplied by reference TRBV5-1 and TRBJ2-3, is KAGVTQTPRYLIKTRGQQVTLSCSPISGHRSVSWYQQTPGQGLQFLFEYFSETQRNKGNFPGRFSGRQFSNSRSEMNVSTLELGDSALYLCASSFIAGLTDTQYFGPGTRLTVL.

This clonotype has only a few counts. J is TRBJ1-6 and V is TRBV4-1; tentatively, D is TRBD1 (5 bases). The germline V gene has CDR1 MGHRA and CDR2 YSYEKL. The CDR3 extends over 17 amino acids. V shed 2 bases and J shed 7 bases, with 18 bases lying between them. The CDR3 DNA reads TGCGCCAGCAGCCAAAAACCCCGGGGCATCGACAATTCACCCCTCCACTTT. Protein product: CASSQKPRGIDNSPLHF.

This clonotype has just a few counts. J is TRBJ2-1 and V is TRBV7-9, with 7 bases identical to TRBD2. Germline V gene data show CDR1 as SEHNR and CDR2 as FQNEAQ (reference sequence). This CDR3 is 14 amino acids long. V trimming: 2 bases; J trimming: 6 bases; junction bases outside the gene matches: 4. DNA of the CDR3: TGTGCCAGCAGCTTATCCGGGACTACCAATGAGCAGTTCTTC. This sequence encodes CASSLSGTTNEQFF.

This clonotype turned up a few times. The chain has TRBV7-9 and TRBJ1-1; D possibly corresponds to TRBD1 (5 bases). V lost 4 bases and J lost 3, with 15 bases in between. Per the germline V gene, CDR1 is SEHNR and CDR2 is FQNEAQ (reference sequence). The CDR3 sequence is 15 residues long. The DNA for the CDR3 is TGTGCCAGCAGCTCGTCGCAGGGATGGGACACTGAAGCTTTCTTT. Amino acid sequence: CASSSSQGWDTEAFF.

The chain recombines TRBV6-5 with TRBJ2-3; weak D call: TRBD2 (5 bases). This CDR3 is built from 15 residues. V dropped 2 bases and J dropped 3 bases, with 12 bases sitting between them. The germline V gene has CDR1 MNHEY and CDR2 SVGAGI. CDR3 loop: CASSYGQRRTDTQYF. CDR3 in DNA: TGTGCCAGCAGTTACGGGCAGAGGAGGACAGATACGCAGTATTTT.

This clonotype was observed a handful of times. This chain links TRBV10-3 with TRBJ1-1, with 10 bases that match TRBD1. After removal of 5 bases from V and 4 bases from J, the junction contained 7 bases not matched to a gene. The CDR3 has 15 residues. The germline V gene has CDR1 ENHRY and CDR2 SYGVKD. The CDR3 DNA follows: TGTGCCATCAGTCCACGACAGGGGGCCTCCACTGAAGCTTTCTTT. Translation: CAISPRQGASTEAFF.

This chain links TRBV19 with TRBJ2-7; no firm D call. Germline-derived CDR1 and CDR2 are LNHDA and SQIVND (reference sequence). V lost 2 bases and J lost 4, with 15 bases in between. The CDR3 runs to 15 residues. The CDR3: CASSIRPSWPYEQYV. Here the CDR3 DNA reads TGTGCCAGTAGTATAAGGCCATCTTGGCCTTACGAGCAGTACGTC.